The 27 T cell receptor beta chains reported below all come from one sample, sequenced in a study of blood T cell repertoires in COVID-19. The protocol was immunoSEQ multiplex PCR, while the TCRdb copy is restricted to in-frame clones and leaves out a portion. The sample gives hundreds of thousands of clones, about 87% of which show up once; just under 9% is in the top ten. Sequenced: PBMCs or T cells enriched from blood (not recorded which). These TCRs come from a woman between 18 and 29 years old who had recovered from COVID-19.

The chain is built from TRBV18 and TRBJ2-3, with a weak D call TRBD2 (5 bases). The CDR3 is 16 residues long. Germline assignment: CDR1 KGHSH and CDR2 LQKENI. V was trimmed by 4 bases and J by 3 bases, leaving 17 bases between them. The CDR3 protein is CASSHTRSSATDTQYF. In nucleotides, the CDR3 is TGTGCCAGCTCACATACCCGGAGTAGCGCGACAGATACGCAGTATTTT. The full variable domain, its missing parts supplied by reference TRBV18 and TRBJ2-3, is NAGVMQNPRHLVRRRGQEARLRCSPMKGHSHVYWYRQLPEEGLKFMVYLQKENIIDESGMPKERFSAEFPKEGPSILRIQQVVRGDSAAYFCASSHTRSSATDTQYFGPGTRLTVL.

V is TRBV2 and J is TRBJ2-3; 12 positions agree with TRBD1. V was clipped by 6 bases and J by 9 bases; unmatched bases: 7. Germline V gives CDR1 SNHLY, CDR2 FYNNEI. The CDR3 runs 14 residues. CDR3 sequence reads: CASRGQGAGDTQYF. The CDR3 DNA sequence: TGTGCCAGCAGGGGACAGGGGGCCGGAGACACGCAGTATTTT.

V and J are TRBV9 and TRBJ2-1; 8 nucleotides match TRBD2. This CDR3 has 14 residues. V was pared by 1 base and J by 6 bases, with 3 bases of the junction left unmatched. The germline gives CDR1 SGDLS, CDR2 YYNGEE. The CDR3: CASSVRAGVNEQFF. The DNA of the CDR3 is TGTGCCAGCAGCGTACGAGCGGGGGTCAATGAGCAGTTCTTC.

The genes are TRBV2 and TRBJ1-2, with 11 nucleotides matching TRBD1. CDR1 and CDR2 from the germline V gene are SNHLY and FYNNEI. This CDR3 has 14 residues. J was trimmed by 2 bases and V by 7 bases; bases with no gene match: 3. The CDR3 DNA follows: TGTGCCAGCACCTGGGACAGGGGGAACTATGGCTACACCTTC. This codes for CASTWDRGNYGYTF.

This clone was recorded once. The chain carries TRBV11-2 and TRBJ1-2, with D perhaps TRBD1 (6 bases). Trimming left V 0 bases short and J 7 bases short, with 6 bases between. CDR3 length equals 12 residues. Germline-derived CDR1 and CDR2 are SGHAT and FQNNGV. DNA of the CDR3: TGTGCCAGCAGCTTAGAAGGGGGTGGCTACACCTTC. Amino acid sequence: CASSLEGGGYTF.

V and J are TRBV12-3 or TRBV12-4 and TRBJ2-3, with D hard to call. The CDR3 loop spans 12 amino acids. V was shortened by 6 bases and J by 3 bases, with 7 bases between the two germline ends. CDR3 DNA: TGTGCCAGCAGCCCAGCGACAGATACGCAGTATTTT. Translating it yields CASSPATDTQYF.

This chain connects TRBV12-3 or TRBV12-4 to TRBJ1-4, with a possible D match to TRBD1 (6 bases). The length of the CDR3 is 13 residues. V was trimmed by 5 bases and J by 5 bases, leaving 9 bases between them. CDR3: CASSPTGNEKLFF. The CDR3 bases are TGTGCCAGCAGTCCCACAGGGAATGAAAAACTGTTTTTT.

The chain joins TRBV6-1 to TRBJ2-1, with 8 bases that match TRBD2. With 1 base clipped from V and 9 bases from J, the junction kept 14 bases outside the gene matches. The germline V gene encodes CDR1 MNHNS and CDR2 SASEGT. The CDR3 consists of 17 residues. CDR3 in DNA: TGTGCCAGCAGTGAAGTGTCCTTCTGGACTAGCATAGGTGAGCAGTTCTTC. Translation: CASSEVSFWTSIGEQFF.

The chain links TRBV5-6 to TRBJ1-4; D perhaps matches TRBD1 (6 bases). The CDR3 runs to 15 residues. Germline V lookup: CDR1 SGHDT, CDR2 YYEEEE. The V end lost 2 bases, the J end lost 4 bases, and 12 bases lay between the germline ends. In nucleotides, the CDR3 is TGTGCCAGCAGCTTTTCCGGGACAAATAATGAAAAACTGTTTTTT. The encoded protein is CASSFSGTNNEKLFF.

The CDR3 bases are TGTGCCAGCACCCGGACAGGGAACACCGGGGAGCTGTTTTTT. Translated: CASTRTGNTGELFF. The J gene is TRBJ2-2, the V gene TRBV6-5, with 7 bases lining up with TRBD1. The J segment lost 1 base and the V segment lost 7 bases, leaving 3 bases of the junction unmatched. In germline, CDR1 is MNHEY, CDR2 SVGAGI. The CDR3 is 14 residues long.

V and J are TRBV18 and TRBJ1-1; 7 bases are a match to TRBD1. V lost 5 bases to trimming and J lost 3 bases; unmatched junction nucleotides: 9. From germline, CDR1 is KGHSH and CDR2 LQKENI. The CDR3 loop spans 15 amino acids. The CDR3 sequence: CASSFRQGPDTEAFF. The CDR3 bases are TGTGCCAGCTCATTCAGACAGGGTCCGGACACTGAAGCTTTCTTT.

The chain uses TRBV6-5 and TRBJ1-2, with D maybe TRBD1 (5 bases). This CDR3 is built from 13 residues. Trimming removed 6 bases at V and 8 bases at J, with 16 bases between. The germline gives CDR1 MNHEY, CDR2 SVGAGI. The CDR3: CASRRRGAGGYTF. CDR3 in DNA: TGTGCCAGCAGAAGACGGGGCGCGGGGGGCTACACCTTC.

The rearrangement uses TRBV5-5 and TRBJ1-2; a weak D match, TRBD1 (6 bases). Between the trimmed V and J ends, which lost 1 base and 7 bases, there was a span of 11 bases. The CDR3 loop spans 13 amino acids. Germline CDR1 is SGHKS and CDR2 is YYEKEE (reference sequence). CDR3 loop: CASSLTGLGGYTF. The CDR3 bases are TGTGCCAGCAGCTTGACAGGGCTTGGTGGCTACACCTTC.

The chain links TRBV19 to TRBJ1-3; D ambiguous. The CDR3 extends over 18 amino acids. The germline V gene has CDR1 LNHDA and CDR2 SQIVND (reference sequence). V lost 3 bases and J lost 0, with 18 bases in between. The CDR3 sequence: CASSIRDPRSYSGNTIYF. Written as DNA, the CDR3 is TGTGCCAGTAGTATCCGAGACCCCCGGAGTTACTCTGGAAACACCATATATTTT.

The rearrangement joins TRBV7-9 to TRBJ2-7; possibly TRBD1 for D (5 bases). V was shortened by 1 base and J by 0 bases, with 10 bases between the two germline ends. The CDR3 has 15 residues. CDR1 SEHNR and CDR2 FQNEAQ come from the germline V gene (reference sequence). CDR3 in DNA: TGTGCCAGCAGCTTAGACCAGGGAAGCTCCTACGAGCAGTACTTC. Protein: CASSLDQGSSYEQYF. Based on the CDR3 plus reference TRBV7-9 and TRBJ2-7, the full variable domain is DTGVSQNPRHKITKRGQNVTFRCDPISEHNRLYWYRQTLGQGPEFLTYFQNEAQLEKSRLLSDRFSAERPKGSFSTLEIQRTEQGDSAMYLCASSLDQGSSYEQYFGPGTRLTVT.

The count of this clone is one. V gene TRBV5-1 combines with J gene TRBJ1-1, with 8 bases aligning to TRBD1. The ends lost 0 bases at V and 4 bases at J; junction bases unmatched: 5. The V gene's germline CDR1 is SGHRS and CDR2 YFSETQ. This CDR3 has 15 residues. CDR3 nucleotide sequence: TGCGCCAGCAGCTTGGCGACAGGGGTCAGCACTGAAGCTTTCTTT. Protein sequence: CASSLATGVSTEAFF.

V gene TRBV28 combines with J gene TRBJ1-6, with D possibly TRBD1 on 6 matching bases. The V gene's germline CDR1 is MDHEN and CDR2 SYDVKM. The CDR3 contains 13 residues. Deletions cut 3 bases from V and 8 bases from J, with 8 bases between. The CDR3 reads CASSLTGHSPLHF. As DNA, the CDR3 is TGTGCCAGCAGTTTGACAGGACATTCACCCCTCCACTTT.

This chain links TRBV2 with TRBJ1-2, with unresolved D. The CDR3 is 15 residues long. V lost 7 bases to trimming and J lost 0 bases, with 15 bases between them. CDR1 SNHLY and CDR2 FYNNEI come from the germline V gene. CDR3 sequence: CASTPVYQANYGYTF. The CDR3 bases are TGTGCCAGCACCCCTGTCTACCAGGCTAACTATGGCTACACCTTC.

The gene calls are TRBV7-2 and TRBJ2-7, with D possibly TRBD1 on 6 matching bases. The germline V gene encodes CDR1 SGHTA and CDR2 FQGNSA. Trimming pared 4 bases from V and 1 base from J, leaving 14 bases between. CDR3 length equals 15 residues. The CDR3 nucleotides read TGTGCCAGCAGCTCTCAAACAGGGTTTTCCTACGAGCAGTACTTC. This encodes CASSSQTGFSYEQYF. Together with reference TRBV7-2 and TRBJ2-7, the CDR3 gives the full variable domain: GAGVSQSPSNKVTEKGKDVELRCDPISGHTALYWYRQSLGQGLEFLIYFQGNSAPDKSGLPSDRFSAERTGGSVSTLTIQRTQQEDSAVYLCASSSQTGFSYEQYFGPGTRLTVT.

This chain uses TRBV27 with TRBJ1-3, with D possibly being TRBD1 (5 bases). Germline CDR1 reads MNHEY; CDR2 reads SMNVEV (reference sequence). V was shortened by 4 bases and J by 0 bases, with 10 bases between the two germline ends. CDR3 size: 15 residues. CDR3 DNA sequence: TGTGCCAGCAGTTCACAGGTACGCTCTGGAAACACCATATATTTT. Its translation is CASSSQVRSGNTIYF.

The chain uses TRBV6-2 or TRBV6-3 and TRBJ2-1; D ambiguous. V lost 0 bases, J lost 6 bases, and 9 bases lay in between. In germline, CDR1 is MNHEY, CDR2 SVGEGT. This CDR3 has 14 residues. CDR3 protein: CASSYSTVRNEQFF. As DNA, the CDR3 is TGTGCCAGCAGTTACTCCACAGTGCGCAATGAGCAGTTCTTC.

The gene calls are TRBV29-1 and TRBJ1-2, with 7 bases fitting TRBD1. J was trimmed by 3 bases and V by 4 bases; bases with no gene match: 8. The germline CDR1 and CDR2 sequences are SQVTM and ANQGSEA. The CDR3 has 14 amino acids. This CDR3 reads CSVGRQGGDYGYTF. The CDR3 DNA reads TGCAGCGTTGGACGACAGGGTGGGGACTATGGCTACACCTTC.

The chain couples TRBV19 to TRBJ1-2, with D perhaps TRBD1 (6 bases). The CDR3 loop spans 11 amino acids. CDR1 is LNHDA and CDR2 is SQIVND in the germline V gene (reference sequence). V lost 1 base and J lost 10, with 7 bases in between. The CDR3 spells CASSIGGHYTF. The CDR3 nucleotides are TGTGCCAGTAGTATAGGGGGGCACTACACCTTC.

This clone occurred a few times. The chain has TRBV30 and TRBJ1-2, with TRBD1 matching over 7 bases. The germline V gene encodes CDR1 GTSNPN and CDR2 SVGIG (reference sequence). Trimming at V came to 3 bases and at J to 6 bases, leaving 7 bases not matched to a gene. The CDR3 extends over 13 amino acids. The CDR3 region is CAWSVTGDNGYTF. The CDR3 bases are TGTGCCTGGAGCGTAACAGGGGACAATGGCTACACCTTC. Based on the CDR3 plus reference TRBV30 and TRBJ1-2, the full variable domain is SQTIHQWPATLVQPVGSPLSLECTVEGTSNPNLYWYRQAAGRGLQLLFYSVGIGQISSEVPQNLSASRPQDRQFILSSKKLLLSDSGFYLCAWSVTGDNGYTFGSGTRLTVV.

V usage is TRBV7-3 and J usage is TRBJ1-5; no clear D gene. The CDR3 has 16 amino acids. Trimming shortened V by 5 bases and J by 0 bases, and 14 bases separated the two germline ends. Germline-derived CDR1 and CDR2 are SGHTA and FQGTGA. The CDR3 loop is CASSPRGDYSNQPQHF. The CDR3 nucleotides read TGTGCCAGCAGCCCCCGGGGAGACTATAGCAATCAGCCCCAGCATTTT.

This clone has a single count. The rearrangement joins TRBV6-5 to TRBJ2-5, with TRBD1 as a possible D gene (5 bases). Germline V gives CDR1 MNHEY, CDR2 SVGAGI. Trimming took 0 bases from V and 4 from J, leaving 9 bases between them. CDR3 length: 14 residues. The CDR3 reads CASSYSRQGETQYF. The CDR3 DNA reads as TGTGCCAGCAGTTACTCCCGCCAGGGAGAGACCCAGTACTTC.

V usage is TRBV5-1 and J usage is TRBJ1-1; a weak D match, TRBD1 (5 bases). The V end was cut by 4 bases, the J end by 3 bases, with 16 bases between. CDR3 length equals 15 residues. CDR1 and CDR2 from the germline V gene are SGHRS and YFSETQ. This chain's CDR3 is CASSQGGVWDTEAFF. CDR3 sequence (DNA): TGCGCCAGCAGCCAAGGAGGGGTCTGGGACACTGAAGCTTTCTTT.